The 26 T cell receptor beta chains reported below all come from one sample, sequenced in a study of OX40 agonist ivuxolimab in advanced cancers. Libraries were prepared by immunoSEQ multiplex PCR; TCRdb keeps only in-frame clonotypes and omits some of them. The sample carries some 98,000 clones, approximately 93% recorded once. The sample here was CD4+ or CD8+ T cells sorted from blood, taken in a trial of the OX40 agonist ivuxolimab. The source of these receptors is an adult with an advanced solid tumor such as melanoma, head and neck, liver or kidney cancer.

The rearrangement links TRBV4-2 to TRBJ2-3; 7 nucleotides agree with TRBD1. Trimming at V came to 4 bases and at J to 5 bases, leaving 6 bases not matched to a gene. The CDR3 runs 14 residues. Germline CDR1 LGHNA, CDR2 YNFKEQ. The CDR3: CASSLGTALDTQYF. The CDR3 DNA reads TGTGCCAGCAGCCTTGGGACAGCGCTAGATACGCAGTATTTT.

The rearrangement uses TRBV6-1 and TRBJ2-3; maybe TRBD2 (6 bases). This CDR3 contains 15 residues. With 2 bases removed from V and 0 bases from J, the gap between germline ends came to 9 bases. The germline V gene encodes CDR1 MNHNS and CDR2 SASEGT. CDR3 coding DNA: TGTGCCAGCAGTGAAATTGGGGGGAGCACAGATACGCAGTATTTT. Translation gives CASSEIGGSTDTQYF.

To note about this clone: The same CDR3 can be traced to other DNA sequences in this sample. The CDR3 nucleotides are TGTGCCAGCAGCCTAGATGGTAACTCCTACAATGAGCAGTTCTTC. Its translation: CASSLDGNSYNEQFF. The chain recombines TRBV7-2 with TRBJ2-1, with D hard to call. V lost 5 bases, J lost 0 bases, and 11 bases lay in between. From germline, CDR1 is SGHTA and CDR2 FQGNSA. CDR3 size: 15 residues. Supplemented by reference TRBV7-2 and TRBJ2-1, the full variable domain reads GAGVSQSPSNKVTEKGKDVELRCDPISGHTALYWYRQSLGQGLEFLIYFQGNSAPDKSGLPSDRFSAERTGGSVSTLTIQRTQQEDSAVYLCASSLDGNSYNEQFFGPGTRLTVL.

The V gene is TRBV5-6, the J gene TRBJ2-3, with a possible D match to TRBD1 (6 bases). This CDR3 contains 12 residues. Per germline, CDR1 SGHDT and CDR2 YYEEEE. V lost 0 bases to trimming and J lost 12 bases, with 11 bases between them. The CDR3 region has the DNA TGTGCCAGCAGCTTGGGACAGGACACTCAGTATTTT. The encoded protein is CASSLGQDTQYF. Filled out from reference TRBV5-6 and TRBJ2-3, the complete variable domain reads DAGVTQSPTHLIKTRGQQVTLRCSPKSGHDTVSWYQQALGQGPQFIFQYYEEEERQRGNFPDRFSGHQFPNYSSELNVNALLLGDSALYLCASSLGQDTQYFGPGTRLTVL.

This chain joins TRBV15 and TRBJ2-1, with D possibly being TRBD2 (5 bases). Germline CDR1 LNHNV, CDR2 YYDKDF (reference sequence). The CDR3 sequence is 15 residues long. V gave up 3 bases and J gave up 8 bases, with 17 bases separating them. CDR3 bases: TGTGCCACCAGCAGGACCGGACTCACCGGGGATGAGCAGTTCTTC. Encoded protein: CATSRTGLTGDEQFF.

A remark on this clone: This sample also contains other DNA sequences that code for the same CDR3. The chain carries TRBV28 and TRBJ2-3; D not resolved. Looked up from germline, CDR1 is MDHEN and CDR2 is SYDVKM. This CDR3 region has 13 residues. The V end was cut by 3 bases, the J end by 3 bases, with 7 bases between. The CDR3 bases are TGTGCCAGCAGTTTTTCGGGTACAGATACGCAGTATTTT. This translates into CASSFSGTDTQYF.

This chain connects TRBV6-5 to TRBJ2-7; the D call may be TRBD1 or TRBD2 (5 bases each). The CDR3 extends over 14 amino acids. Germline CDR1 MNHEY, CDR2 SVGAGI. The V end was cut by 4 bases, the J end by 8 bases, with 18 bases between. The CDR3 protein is CASSLHRQGRKQYF. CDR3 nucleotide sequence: TGTGCCAGCAGTTTACATAGGCAGGGACGTAAGCAGTACTTC.

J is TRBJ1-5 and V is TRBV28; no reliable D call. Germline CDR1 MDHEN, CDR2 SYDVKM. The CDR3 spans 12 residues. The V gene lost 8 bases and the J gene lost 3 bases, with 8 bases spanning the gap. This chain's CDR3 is CASSNFNQPQHF. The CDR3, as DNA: TGTGCCAGCTCTAACTTCAATCAGCCCCAGCATTTT. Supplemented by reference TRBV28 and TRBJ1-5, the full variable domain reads DVKVTQSSRYLVKRTGEKVFLECVQDMDHENMFWYRQDPGLGLRLIYFSYDVKMKEKGDIPEGYSVSREKKERFSLILESASTNQTSMYLCASSNFNQPQHFGDGTRLSIL.

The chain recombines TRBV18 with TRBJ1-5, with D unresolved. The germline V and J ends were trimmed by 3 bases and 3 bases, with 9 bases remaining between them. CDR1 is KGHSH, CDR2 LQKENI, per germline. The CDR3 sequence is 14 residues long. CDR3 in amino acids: CASSPSGNNQPQHF. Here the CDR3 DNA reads TGTGCCAGCTCACCCTCAGGAAACAATCAGCCCCAGCATTTT.

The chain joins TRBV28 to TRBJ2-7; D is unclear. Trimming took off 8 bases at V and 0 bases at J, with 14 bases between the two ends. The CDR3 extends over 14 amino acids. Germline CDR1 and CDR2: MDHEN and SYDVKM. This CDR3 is CASGRLRSSYEQYF. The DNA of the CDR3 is TGTGCCAGCGGCCGCTTACGGAGCTCCTACGAGCAGTACTTC.

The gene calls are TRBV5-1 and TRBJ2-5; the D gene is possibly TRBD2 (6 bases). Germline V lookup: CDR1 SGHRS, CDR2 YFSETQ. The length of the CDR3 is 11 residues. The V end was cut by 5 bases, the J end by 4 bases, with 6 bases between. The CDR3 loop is CASRGGETQYF. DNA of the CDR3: TGCGCCAGCAGGGGGGGAGAGACCCAGTACTTC. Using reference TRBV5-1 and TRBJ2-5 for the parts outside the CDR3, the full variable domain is KAGVTQTPRYLIKTRGQQVTLSCSPISGHRSVSWYQQTPGQGLQFLFEYFSETQRNKGNFPGRFSGRQFSNSRSEMNVSTLELGDSALYLCASRGGETQYFGPGTRLLVL.

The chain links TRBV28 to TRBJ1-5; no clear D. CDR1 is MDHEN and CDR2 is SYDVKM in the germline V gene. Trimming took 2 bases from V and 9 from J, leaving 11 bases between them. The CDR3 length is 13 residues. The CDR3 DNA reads TGTGCCAGCAGTTTACGCCTGATGGGGCCCCAGCATTTT. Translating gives CASSLRLMGPQHF.

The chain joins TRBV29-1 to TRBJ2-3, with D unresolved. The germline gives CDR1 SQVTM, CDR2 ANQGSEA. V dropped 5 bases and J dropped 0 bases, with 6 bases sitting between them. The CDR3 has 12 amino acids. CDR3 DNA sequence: TGCAGCGTTCCTAAGAGCACAGATACGCAGTATTTT. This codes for CSVPKSTDTQYF.

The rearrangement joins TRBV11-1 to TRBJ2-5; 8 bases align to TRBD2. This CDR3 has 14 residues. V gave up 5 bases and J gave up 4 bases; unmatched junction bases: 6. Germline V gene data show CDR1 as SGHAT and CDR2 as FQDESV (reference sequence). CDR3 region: CASSPRAGAETQYF. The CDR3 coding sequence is TGTGCCAGCAGCCCGAGAGCGGGAGCAGAGACCCAGTACTTC.

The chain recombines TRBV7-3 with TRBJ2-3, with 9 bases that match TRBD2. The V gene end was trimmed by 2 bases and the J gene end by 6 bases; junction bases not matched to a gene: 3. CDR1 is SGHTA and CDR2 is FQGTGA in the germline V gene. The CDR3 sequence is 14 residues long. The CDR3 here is CASSLAGGLDTQYF. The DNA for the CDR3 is TGTGCCAGCAGCTTAGCGGGAGGGTTGGATACGCAGTATTTT.

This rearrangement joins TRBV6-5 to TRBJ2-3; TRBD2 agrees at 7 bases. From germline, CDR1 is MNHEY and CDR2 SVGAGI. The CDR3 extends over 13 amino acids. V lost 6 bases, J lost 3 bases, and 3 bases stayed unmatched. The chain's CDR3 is CASSPAGTDTQYF. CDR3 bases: TGTGCCAGCAGCCCAGCGGGGACAGATACGCAGTATTTT.

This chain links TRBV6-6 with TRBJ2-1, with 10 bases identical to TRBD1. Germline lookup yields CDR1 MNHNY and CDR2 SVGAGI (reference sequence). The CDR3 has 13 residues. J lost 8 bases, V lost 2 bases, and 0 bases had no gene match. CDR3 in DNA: TGTGCCAGCAGTTACGGGACAGGGGATGAGCAGTTCTTC. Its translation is CASSYGTGDEQFF.

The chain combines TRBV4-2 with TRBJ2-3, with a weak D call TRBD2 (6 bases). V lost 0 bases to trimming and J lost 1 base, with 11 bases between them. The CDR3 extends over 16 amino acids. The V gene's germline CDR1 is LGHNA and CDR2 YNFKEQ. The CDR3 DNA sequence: TGTGCCAGCAGCCAAGATTTGGAGCGGGGCACAGATACGCAGTATTTT. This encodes CASSQDLERGTDTQYF.

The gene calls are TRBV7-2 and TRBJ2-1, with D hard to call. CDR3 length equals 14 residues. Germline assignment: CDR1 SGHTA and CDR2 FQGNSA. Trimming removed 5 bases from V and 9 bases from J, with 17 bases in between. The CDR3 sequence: CASSPLVQRSEQFF. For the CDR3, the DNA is TGTGCCAGCAGCCCCCTGGTGCAGCGCAGTGAGCAGTTCTTC.

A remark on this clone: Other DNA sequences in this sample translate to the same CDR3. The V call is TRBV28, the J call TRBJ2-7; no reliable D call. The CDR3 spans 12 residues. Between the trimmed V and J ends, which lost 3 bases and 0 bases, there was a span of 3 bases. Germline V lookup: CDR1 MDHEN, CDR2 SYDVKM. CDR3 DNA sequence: TGTGCCAGCAGTTTGGGCTCCTACGAGCAGTACTTC. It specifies CASSLGSYEQYF.

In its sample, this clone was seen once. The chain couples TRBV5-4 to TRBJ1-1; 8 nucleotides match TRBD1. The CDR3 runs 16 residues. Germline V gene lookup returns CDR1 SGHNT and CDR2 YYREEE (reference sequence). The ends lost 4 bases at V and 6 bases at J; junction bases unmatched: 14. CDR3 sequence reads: CASSLPYPGTGPEAFF. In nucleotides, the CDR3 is TGTGCCAGCAGCCTCCCCTACCCCGGGACAGGTCCTGAAGCTTTCTTT.

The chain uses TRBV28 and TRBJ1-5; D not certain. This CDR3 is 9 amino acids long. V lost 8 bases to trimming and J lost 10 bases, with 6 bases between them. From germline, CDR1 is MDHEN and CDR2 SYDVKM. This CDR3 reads CASGFPQHF. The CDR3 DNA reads TGTGCCAGCGGGTTTCCCCAGCATTTT.

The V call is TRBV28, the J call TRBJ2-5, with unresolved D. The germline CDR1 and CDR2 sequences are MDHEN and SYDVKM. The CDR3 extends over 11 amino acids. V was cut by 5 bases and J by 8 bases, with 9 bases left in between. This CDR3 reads CASSTTYTQYF. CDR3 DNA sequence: TGTGCCAGCAGTACCACGTACACCCAGTACTTC.

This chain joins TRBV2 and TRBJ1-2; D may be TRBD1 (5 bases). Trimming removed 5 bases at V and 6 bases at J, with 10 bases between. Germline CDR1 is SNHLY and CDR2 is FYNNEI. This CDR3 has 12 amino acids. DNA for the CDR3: TGTGCCAGCAGTAGAGGGACCGATGGCTACACCTTC. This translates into CASSRGTDGYTF.

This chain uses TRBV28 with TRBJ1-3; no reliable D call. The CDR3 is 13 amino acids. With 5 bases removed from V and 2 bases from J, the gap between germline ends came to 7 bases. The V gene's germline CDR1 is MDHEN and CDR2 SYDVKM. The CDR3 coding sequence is TGTGCCAGCAGTCTGAGCGCTGGAAACACCATATATTTT. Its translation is CASSLSAGNTIYF.

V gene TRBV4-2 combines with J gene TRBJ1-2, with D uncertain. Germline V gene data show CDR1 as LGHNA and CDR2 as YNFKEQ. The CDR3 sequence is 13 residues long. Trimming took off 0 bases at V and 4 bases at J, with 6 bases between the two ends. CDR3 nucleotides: TGTGCCAGCAGCCAAGAAACGGTCTATGGCTACACCTTC. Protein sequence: CASSQETVYGYTF.